These T cell receptor beta chains were read from a single sample in a study of blood T cells in healthy people across ages. In TCRdb, the 5' RACE reads were re-called with MiXCR into one record per CDR3 protein. The sample holds about 800,000 distinct CDR3 sequences, 25% seen once. The sample also formed part of further work on T cells of mothers and their children.

Sequencing input: blood. The source is a boy under 18 in good health. CDR3s include the opening cysteine and the closing phenylalanine or tryptophan. Fields, in order: V gene, D gene, clone size, J gene, CDR3 DNA, CDR3 protein. A D gene is named only where the DNA matches it firmly. The size of a clone is reported for some rows only, either as once, few or many, or as a class for expanded clones.

TRBV30	TRBD1	once	TRBJ1-6	TGTGCCTGGAGTGGACAGGGGGTCCCACCCCTCCACTTT	CAWSGQGVPPLHF
TRBV10-3	.	few	TRBJ2-7	TGTGCCATCAGTGCGTCGTCCTATGGGACCGACTACGAGCAGTACTTC	CAISASSYGTDYEQYF
TRBV27	.	few	TRBJ1-5	TGTGCCAGCAGGCCGGAGGGATATAGCAATCAGCCCCAGCATTTT	CASRPEGYSNQPQHF
TRBV2	.	.	TRBJ1-3	TGTGCCAGCGAGACAGTTGGAAACACCATATATTTT	CASETVGNTIYF
TRBV5-1	.	.	TRBJ2-4	TGCGCCAGCAGCCAACAGGGAGACATTCAGTACTTC	CASSQQGDIQYF
TRBV20-1	.	many	TRBJ2-5	TGCAGTGCCTCACCACAGACTGCTAAACGAGAGACCCAGTACTTC	CSASPQTAKRETQYF
TRBV9	TRBD2	.	TRBJ2-7	TGTGCCAGCAGCGTAGCAGGGACTAGCGGCTACGAGCAGTACTTC	CASSVAGTSGYEQYF
TRBV7-4	.	few	TRBJ2-7	TGTGCCAGCAGCCTGGCCGATTGTGGGGGGCAGGTGGGAGTCGAGCAGTACTTC	CASSLADCGGQVGVEQYF
TRBV12-3/TRBV12-4	.	.	TRBJ1-1	TGTGCCAGCAGACCATGGGGGCAAACGAACACTGAAGCTTTCTTT	CASRPWGQTNTEAFF
TRBV7-9	.	.	TRBJ1-1	TGTGCCAGCAGCTTAGAATACGGCTTGAACACTGAAGCTTTCTTT	CASSLEYGLNTEAFF
TRBV11-2	TRBD1	.	TRBJ1-1	TGTGCCAACAGCCCCGGTGCAGGGGGCATCGTGAACACTGAAGCTTTCTTT	CANSPGAGGIVNTEAFF
TRBV7-2	.	.	TRBJ2-1	TGTGCCAGCAGCTTAGAATCATGGGGGCGGAATGAGCAGTTCTTC	CASSLESWGRNEQFF
TRBV4-3	TRBD2	.	TRBJ2-4	TGCGCCAGCAGCCAAGATCCTAGCGGGTCTATAGCCAAAAACATTCAGTACTTC	CASSQDPSGSIAKNIQYF
TRBV20-1	.	.	TRBJ1-2	TGCAGTGCTAGAGATCCGGGACAAGGCCCCCTCTATGGCTACACCTTC	CSARDPGQGPLYGYTF
TRBV7-9	.	few	TRBJ1-4	TGTGCCAGCAGCCCGACCGGACAGTCTAATGAAAAACTGTTTTTT	CASSPTGQSNEKLFF
TRBV12-3/TRBV12-4	TRBD2	.	TRBJ2-1	TGTGCCAGCAGTTTAGGGTCACTAGCGGGAGTCAATGAGCAGTTCTTC	CASSLGSLAGVNEQFF
TRBV9	.	.	TRBJ2-7	TGTGCCAGCAGCGTAGACCAGGGTGGATACGAGCAGTACTTC	CASSVDQGGYEQYF
TRBV7-6	.	.	TRBJ2-7	TGTGCCAGCAGCTTAGAACCAGGTCACTACGGGCAGTACTTC	CASSLEPGHYGQYF
TRBV2	.	.	TRBJ2-1	TGTGCCAGCAGTAAAGGGGTGGGTGAGCAGTTCTTC	CASSKGVGEQFF
TRBV9	.	.	TRBJ1-4	TGTGCCAGCGGCCCAAAGCCCGTGGATGAAAAACTGTTTTTT	CASGPKPVDEKLFF
TRBV6-6	.	.	TRBJ2-1	TGTGCCAGCAGTTACTCGAAACGGAACAATGAGCAGTTCTTC	CASSYSKRNNEQFF
TRBV5-4	TRBD2	.	TRBJ2-7	TGTGCCAGCAGCCCCGGGACTAGCGCCCCCTACGAGCAGTACTTC	CASSPGTSAPYEQYF
TRBV10-3	TRBD2	.	TRBJ2-5	TGTGCCATCGGAAGGGGAGGGAGCCAAGAGACCCAGGACTTC	CAIGRGGSQETQDF
TRBV7-9	.	.	TRBJ2-1	TGTGCCAGCAGCTTATTGGGGTGGGCTAAAGATGATGAGCAGTTCTTC	CASSLLGWAKDDEQFF
TRBV7-3	TRBD2	.	TRBJ2-2	TGTGCCAGCAGCTTAATGACGCCTAGCGGGAACACCGGGGAGCTGTTTTTT	CASSLMTPSGNTGELFF
TRBV15	TRBD1	.	TRBJ1-4	TGTGCCACCAGCTCAATCCACGGGACAGGGGATGAAAAACTGTTTTTT	CATSSIHGTGDEKLFF
TRBV12-3/TRBV12-4	.	.	TRBJ1-4	TGTGCCAGCAGGCTAGACCAGGGGTCGAATGAAAAACTGTTTTTT	CASRLDQGSNEKLFF
TRBV12-3/TRBV12-4	TRBD2	.	TRBJ2-1	TGTGCCAGCAGTCCAAGCGGGGCGACTAACAATGAGCAGTTCTTC	CASSPSGATNNEQFF
TRBV7-9	.	few	TRBJ2-4	TGTGCCAGCAGCCGACCGGGGAACATTCAGTACTTC	CASSRPGNIQYF
TRBV7-6	TRBD1	.	TRBJ1-6	TGTGCCAGCAGCTACCAAGTGGGACAGATGAATTCACCCCTCCACTTT	CASSYQVGQMNSPLHF
TRBV20-1	TRBD2	.	TRBJ2-5	TGCAGTGCTAGATCCGGGACTAGCGGGAGTGCTACCCAGTACTTC	CSARSGTSGSATQYF